Each of the 21 T cell receptor beta chains below was sequenced from the same sample in a study of shared clonotypes between healthy human individuals. Produced via immunoSEQ multiplex PCR; TCRdb's table is partial and in-frame only. Among more than 900,000 clones, around 82% were seen once, and the ten largest hold 0.6% to 0.7%. Material: memory CD4+ T cells from PBMCs. Subset of the sample: CD45RA-negative fraction. These TCRs come from a man younger than 35 in good health. Some clones in this sample may be carry-over from other donors' samples.

The chain joins TRBV5-1 to TRBJ2-7, with D perhaps matching TRBD2 (6 bases). The CDR3 loop spans 16 amino acids. Germline CDR1 SGHRS, CDR2 YFSETQ. Trimming stripped 1 base from V and 6 bases from J, with 20 bases between. CDR3 protein: CASSLRASASSSEQYF. CDR3 DNA: TGCGCCAGCAGCTTGAGGGCTAGCGCCAGTTCATCCGAGCAGTACTTC. Variable domain in full (rest from reference TRBV5-1 and TRBJ2-7): KAGVTQTPRYLIKTRGQQVTLSCSPISGHRSVSWYQQTPGQGLQFLFEYFSETQRNKGNFPGRFSGRQFSNSRSEMNVSTLELGDSALYLCASSLRASASSSEQYFGPGTRLTVT.

As regards this clone: Different DNA sequences within this sample yield the same CDR3. The gene calls are TRBV25-1 and TRBJ1-1; possibly TRBD1 for D (5 bases). From germline, CDR1 is MGHDK and CDR2 SYGVNS. Deletions cut 4 bases from V and 7 bases from J, with 7 bases between. This CDR3 has 11 amino acids. DNA of the CDR3: TGTGCCAGCAGTGGGGGGTTTGAAGCTTTCTTT. Amino acid sequence: CASSGGFEAFF.

This clone was observed many times. V is TRBV7-2 and J is TRBJ2-7; 7 positions match TRBD2. V shed 7 bases and J 7 bases; nucleotides not matched to a gene: 10. Per germline, CDR1 SGHTA and CDR2 FQGNSA. The CDR3 contains 13 residues. The CDR3 region is CASTAAAGREQYF. Written as DNA, the CDR3 is TGTGCCAGCACCGCAGCGGCCGGGAGGGAGCAGTACTTC.

The chain recombines TRBV5-1 with TRBJ1-4, with TRBD1 matching 8 bases. Germline V gives CDR1 SGHRS, CDR2 YFSETQ. J gave up 13 bases and V 0 bases, and 17 bases lay outside the gene matches. The CDR3 is 17 amino acids. The CDR3, as DNA: TGCGCCAGCAGCTTGGCGTCAGGGGGCGCTGGAAGCAGTAGACTGTTTTTT. Its translation is CASSLASGGAGSSRLFF.

Only one count was recorded for this clone. This chain uses TRBV28 with TRBJ1-5; D is ambiguous. This CDR3 has 16 amino acids. Trimming took off 5 bases at V and 3 bases at J, with 17 bases between the two ends. Germline V CDR1 and CDR2: MDHEN, SYDVKM. The CDR3 loop is CASSKPRQNLNQPQHF. In nucleotides, the CDR3 is TGTGCCAGCAGTAAGCCCAGGCAGAATCTCAATCAGCCCCAGCATTTT.

To note about this clone: Other DNA sequences in the same sample also yield this CDR3. The chain joins TRBV7-2 to TRBJ1-3; D is perhaps TRBD1 (6 bases). This CDR3 is 15 amino acids long. Germline lookup yields CDR1 SGHTA and CDR2 FQGNSA. V lost 1 base and J 2 bases, leaving 9 bases between the germline ends. This CDR3 reads CASSLGGGAGNTIYF. The CDR3 coding sequence is TGTGCCAGCAGCTTAGGAGGGGGGGCTGGAAACACCATATATTTT.

The sample holds many counts of this clone. The same CDR3 can be traced to other DNA sequences in this sample. The chain links TRBV29-1 to TRBJ2-5; D is unclear. Germline-derived CDR1 and CDR2 are SQVTM and ANQGSEA. Trimming pared 5 bases from V and 0 bases from J, leaving 10 bases between. This CDR3 contains 13 residues. The CDR3 protein is CSVSTTYQETQYF. CDR3 sequence (DNA): TGCAGCGTTTCAACCACCTACCAAGAGACCCAGTACTTC.

This clone has a handful of counts. The V and J genes are TRBV4-2 and TRBJ2-5; the D is unclear. The J call could be wrong; TRBJ2-7 is a better fit for the DNA end. The CDR3 covers 17 residues. Germline CDR1 and CDR2: LGHNA and YNFKEQ. The CDR3 spells CASSQDLGWHAPYEQYF. The CDR3 DNA is TGTGCCAGCAGCCAAGATCTAGGGTGGCACGCACCCTACGAGCAGTACTTC.

In its sample, this clone was seen once. This likely reflects a read error, since a far larger clone is one base away. CDR3 residues: CASPPSQRGETQYF. In DNA, the CDR3 is TGTGCCAGCCCACCATCCCAGCGGGGGGAGACCCAGTACTTC. The chain couples TRBV18 to TRBJ2-5; the match to TRBD2 covers 8 bases. The germline CDR1 and CDR2 sequences are KGHSH and LQKENI. The CDR3 sequence is 14 residues long.

The V gene is TRBV9, the J gene TRBJ2-3; the match to TRBD2 covers 7 bases. Per germline, CDR1 SGDLS and CDR2 YYNGEE. This CDR3 comprises 14 residues. V trimming: 4 bases; J trimming: 6 bases; junction bases outside the gene matches: 8. The CDR3 DNA sequence: TGTGCCAGCAGCCCCCGGGACTATTCGGATACGCAGTATTTT. Translating it yields CASSPRDYSDTQYF.

This clone has just a few counts. The chain links TRBV27 to TRBJ1-5; TRBD1 matches 7 bases. This CDR3 is built from 14 residues. Germline lookup yields CDR1 MNHEY and CDR2 SMNVEV (reference sequence). With 5 bases clipped from V and 6 bases from J, the junction kept 7 bases outside the gene matches. CDR3 in DNA: TGTGCCAGCAGTCCGGGGACAGAGCTTCAGCCCCAGCATTTT. Protein sequence: CASSPGTELQPQHF.

The chain recombines TRBV6-1 with TRBJ1-2; no firm D call. The length of the CDR3 is 14 residues. V was clipped by 2 bases and J by 5 bases, with 12 bases between them. The germline V gene encodes CDR1 MNHNS and CDR2 SASEGT. CDR3 loop: CASSEFLQTYGYTF. The CDR3 DNA reads TGTGCCAGCAGTGAATTCCTACAGACATATGGCTACACCTTC.

V gene TRBV7-9 combines with J gene TRBJ2-5; 8 positions match TRBD2. Germline V gene data show CDR1 as SEHNR and CDR2 as FQNEAQ (reference sequence). V was clipped by 3 bases and J by 5 bases; unmatched bases: 8. The CDR3 covers 15 residues. The CDR3 here is CASSLLAGGQETQYF. CDR3 DNA: TGTGCCAGCAGCTTGCTTGCGGGGGGCCAGGAGACCCAGTACTTC.

This chain connects TRBV29-1 to TRBJ2-4; 7 bases agree with TRBD1. With V trimmed by 4 bases and J by 0 bases, 9 bases remained unmatched. The CDR3 is made up of 16 amino acids. CDR1 and CDR2 from the germline V gene are SQVTM and ANQGSEA. The CDR3 protein is CSVVLQGLIAKNIQYF. The CDR3 DNA sequence: TGCAGCGTTGTCCTACAGGGGCTAATAGCCAAAAACATTCAGTACTTC.

This clone was detected once. The chain employs TRBV7-9 and TRBJ2-7; a weak D match, TRBD2 (6 bases). V was cut by 3 bases and J by 2 bases, with 11 bases left in between. Germline CDR1 SEHNR, CDR2 FQNEAQ (reference sequence). This CDR3 region has 14 residues. CDR3 amino acids: CASSFSGGTYEQYF. The CDR3 nucleotides read TGTGCCAGCAGCTTTAGCGGAGGGACCTACGAGCAGTACTTC.

The chain links TRBV28 to TRBJ2-5; TRBD2 aligns across 8 bases. Germline lookup yields CDR1 MDHEN and CDR2 SYDVKM. This CDR3 has 15 residues. V lost 5 bases, J lost 4 bases, and 9 bases stayed unmatched. The CDR3 region is CASSRAGVRAETQYF. The CDR3 bases are TGTGCCAGCAGTCGAGCGGGAGTTAGAGCAGAGACCCAGTACTTC.

The chain joins TRBV6-5 to TRBJ1-5, with D possibly TRBD1 on 5 matching bases. This CDR3 is 13 amino acids long. The V end lost 4 bases, the J end lost 5 bases, and 9 bases lay between the germline ends. In germline, CDR1 is MNHEY, CDR2 SVGAGI. In DNA, the CDR3 is TGTGCCAGCAGTTTTGGGGGGGATCAGCCCCAGCATTTT. Translation: CASSFGGDQPQHF.

A word on this clone: Other nucleotide sequences from this sample produce the same CDR3. V is TRBV18 and J is TRBJ1-5; unclear D gene. Between the trimmed V and J ends, which lost 4 bases and 4 bases, there was a span of 8 bases. The CDR3 totals 13 residues. The germline gives CDR1 KGHSH, CDR2 LQKENI. Written as DNA, the CDR3 is TGTGCCAGCTCACTAACCGGGAATCAGCCCCAGCATTTT. Translating gives CASSLTGNQPQHF.

A few counts support this clone. This chain uses TRBV5-1 with TRBJ2-1, with D maybe TRBD2 (5 bases). Germline CDR1 reads SGHRS; CDR2 reads YFSETQ. V lost 5 bases, J lost 7 bases, and 16 bases lay in between. The CDR3 has 14 amino acids. This CDR3 is CASSDTRSGNEQFF. The CDR3 DNA follows: TGCGCCAGCAGTGATACGCGAAGCGGAAATGAGCAGTTCTTC.

Comment on this clone: Other DNA sequences within the sample encode an identical CDR3. The gene calls are TRBV7-2 and TRBJ1-2; TRBD1 matches 9 bases. The germline gives CDR1 SGHTA, CDR2 FQGNSA. CDR3 length: 14 amino acids. V lost 5 bases to trimming and J lost 3 bases; unmatched junction nucleotides: 4. CDR3 DNA: TGTGCCAGCAGCCCGGGACAGGGAGACTATGGCTACACCTTC. This sequence encodes CASSPGQGDYGYTF.

In DNA, the CDR3 is TGCGCCAGCAGCTTCGGACAGAGCAATCAGCCCCAGCATTTT. This translates into CASSFGQSNQPQHF. J is TRBJ1-5 and V is TRBV5-1; tentatively, D is TRBD1 (6 bases). V was trimmed by 2 bases and J by 1 base, leaving 7 bases between them. There are 14 residues in the CDR3. Germline V lookup: CDR1 SGHRS, CDR2 YFSETQ.